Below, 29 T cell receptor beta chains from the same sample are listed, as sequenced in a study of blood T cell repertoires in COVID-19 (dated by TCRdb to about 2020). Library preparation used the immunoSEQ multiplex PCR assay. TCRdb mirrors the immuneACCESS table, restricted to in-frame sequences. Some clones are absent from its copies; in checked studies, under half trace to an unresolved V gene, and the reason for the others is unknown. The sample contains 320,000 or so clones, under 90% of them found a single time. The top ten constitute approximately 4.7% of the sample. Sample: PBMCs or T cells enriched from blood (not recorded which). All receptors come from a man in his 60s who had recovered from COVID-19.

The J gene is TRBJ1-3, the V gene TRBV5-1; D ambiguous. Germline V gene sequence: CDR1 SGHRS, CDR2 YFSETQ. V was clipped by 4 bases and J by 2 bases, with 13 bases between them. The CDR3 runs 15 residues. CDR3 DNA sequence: TGCGCCAGCAGCCTATATACAGAACCTGGAAACACCATATATTTT. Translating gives CASSLYTEPGNTIYF. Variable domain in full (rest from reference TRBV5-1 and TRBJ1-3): KAGVTQTPRYLIKTRGQQVTLSCSPISGHRSVSWYQQTPGQGLQFLFEYFSETQRNKGNFPGRFSGRQFSNSRSEMNVSTLELGDSALYLCASSLYTEPGNTIYFGEGSWLTVV.

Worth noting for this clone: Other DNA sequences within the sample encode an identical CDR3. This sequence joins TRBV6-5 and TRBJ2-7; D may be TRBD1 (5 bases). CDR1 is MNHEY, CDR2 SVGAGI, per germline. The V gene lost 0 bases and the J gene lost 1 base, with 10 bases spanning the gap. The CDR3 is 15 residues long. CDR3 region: CASSYSSRGSYEQYF. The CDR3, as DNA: TGTGCCAGCAGTTACTCGAGTAGGGGATCCTACGAGCAGTACTTC.

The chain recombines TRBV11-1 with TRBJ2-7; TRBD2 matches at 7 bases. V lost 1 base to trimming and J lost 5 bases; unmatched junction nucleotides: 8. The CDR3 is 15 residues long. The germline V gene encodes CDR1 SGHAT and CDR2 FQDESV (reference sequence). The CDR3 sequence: CASSLVVGGLDEQYF. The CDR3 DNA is TGTGCCAGCAGCTTAGTCGTGGGAGGGCTAGACGAGCAGTACTTC. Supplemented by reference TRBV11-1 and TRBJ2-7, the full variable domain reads EAEVAQSPRYKITEKSQAVAFWCDPISGHATLYWYRQILGQGPELLVQFQDESVVDDSQLPKDRFSAERLKGVDSTLKIQPAELGDSAMYLCASSLVVGGLDEQYFGPGTRLTVT.

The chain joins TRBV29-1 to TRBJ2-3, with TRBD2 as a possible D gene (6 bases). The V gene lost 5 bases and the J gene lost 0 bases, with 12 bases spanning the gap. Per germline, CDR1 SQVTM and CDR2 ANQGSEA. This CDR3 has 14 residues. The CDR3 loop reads CSVKAGLSTDTQYF. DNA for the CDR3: TGCAGCGTTAAAGCGGGTCTGAGCACAGATACGCAGTATTTT.

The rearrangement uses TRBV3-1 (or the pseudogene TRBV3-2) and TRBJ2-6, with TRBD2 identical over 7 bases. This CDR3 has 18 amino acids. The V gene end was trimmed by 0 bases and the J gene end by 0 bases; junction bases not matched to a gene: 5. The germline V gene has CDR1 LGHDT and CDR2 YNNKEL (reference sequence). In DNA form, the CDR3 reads TGTGCCAGCAGCCAAGAGGGACTAACTGGCTCTGGGGCCAACGTCCTGACTTTC. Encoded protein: CASSQEGLTGSGANVLTF.

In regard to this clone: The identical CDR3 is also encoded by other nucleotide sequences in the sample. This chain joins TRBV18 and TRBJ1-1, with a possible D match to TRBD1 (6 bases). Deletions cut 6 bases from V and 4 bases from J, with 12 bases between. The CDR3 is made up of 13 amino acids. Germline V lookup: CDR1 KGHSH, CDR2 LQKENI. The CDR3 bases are TGTGCCAGCTCTCCGGACAGAGGCACTGAAGCTTTCTTT. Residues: CASSPDRGTEAFF. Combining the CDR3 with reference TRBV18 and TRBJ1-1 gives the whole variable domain NAGVMQNPRHLVRRRGQEARLRCSPMKGHSHVYWYRQLPEEGLKFMVYLQKENIIDESGMPKERFSAEFPKEGPSILRIQQVVRGDSAAYFCASSPDRGTEAFFGQGTRLTVV.

CDR3 nucleotide sequence: TGTGCCAGCAGCCGTGGGGGGATGGGGTCCTACGAGCAGTACTTC. The encoded protein is CASSRGGMGSYEQYF. J is TRBJ2-7 and V is TRBV27; D might be TRBD2 (6 bases). Looked up from germline, CDR1 is MNHEY and CDR2 is SMNVEV (reference sequence). The CDR3 runs 15 residues. The V end was cut by 6 bases, the J end by 1 base, with 16 bases between.

The CDR3 is CASSLRESRTDTQYF. Here the CDR3 DNA reads TGTGCCAGCAGCTTAAGGGAGTCCCGCACAGATACGCAGTATTTT. The rearrangement uses TRBV11-1 and TRBJ2-3; D may be TRBD2 (5 bases). V lost 2 bases and J 1 base, leaving 10 bases between the germline ends. This CDR3 is built from 15 residues. Germline V lookup: CDR1 SGHAT, CDR2 FQDESV (reference sequence).

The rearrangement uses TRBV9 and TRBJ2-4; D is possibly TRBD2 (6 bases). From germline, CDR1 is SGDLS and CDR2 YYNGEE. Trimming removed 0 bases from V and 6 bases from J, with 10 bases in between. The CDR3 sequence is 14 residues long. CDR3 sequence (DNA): TGTGCCAGCAGCGTAGCACTAGCCGGAAACATTCAGTACTTC. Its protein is CASSVALAGNIQYF.

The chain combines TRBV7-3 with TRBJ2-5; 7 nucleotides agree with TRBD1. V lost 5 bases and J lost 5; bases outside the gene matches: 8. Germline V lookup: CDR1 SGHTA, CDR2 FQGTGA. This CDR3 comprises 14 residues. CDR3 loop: CASSLDRVTETQYF. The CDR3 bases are TGTGCCAGCAGCCTAGACAGGGTCACCGAGACCCAGTACTTC.

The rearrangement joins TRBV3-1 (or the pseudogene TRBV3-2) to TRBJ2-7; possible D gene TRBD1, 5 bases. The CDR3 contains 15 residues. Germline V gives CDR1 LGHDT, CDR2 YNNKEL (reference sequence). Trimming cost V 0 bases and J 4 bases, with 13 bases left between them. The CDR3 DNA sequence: TGTGCCAGCAGCCAAGATCTGCAGGGTCGGTACGAGCAGTACTTC. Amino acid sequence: CASSQDLQGRYEQYF.

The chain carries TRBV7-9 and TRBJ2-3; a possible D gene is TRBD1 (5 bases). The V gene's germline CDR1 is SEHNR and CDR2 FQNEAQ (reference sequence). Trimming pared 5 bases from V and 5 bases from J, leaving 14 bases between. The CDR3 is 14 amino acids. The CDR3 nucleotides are TGTGCCAGCAGCACCGCCGCAGGGCTAGATACGCAGTATTTT. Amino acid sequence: CASSTAAGLDTQYF. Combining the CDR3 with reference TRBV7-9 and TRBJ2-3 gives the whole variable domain DTGVSQNPRHKITKRGQNVTFRCDPISEHNRLYWYRQTLGQGPEFLTYFQNEAQLEKSRLLSDRFSAERPKGSFSTLEIQRTEQGDSAMYLCASSTAAGLDTQYFGPGTRLTVL.

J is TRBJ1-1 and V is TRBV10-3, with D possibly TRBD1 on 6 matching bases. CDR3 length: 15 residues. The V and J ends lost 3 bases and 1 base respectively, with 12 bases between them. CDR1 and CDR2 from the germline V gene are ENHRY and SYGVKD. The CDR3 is CAISERTARNTEAFF. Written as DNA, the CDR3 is TGTGCCATCAGTGAACGGACAGCCCGGAACACTGAAGCTTTCTTT.

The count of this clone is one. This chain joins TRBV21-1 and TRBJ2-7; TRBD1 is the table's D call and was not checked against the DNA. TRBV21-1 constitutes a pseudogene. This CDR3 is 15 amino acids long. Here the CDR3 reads CASSCSGTGEPEQYF. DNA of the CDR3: TGTGCCAGCAGTTGTTCCGGGACAGGGGAACCCGAGCAGTACTTC.

The CDR3, as DNA: TGTGCCAGCAGCAATGCTCTCCGTGCGGGTATCGAGCAGTACTTC. It specifies CASSNALRAGIEQYF. J is TRBJ2-7 and V is TRBV7-9, with D tentatively TRBD2 (5 bases). In germline, CDR1 is SEHNR, CDR2 FQNEAQ (reference sequence). This CDR3 comprises 15 residues. V was shortened by 5 bases and J by 6 bases, with 20 bases between the two germline ends.

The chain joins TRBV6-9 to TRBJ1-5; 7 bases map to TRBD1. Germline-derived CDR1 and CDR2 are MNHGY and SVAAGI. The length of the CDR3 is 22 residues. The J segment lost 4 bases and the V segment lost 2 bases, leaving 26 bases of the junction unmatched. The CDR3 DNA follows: TGTGCCAGCAGTTATCTGCTTGGGGTGATTACAGGGGTCCTTACCCCGAATCAGCCCCAGCATTTT. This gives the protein CASSYLLGVITGVLTPNQPQHF.

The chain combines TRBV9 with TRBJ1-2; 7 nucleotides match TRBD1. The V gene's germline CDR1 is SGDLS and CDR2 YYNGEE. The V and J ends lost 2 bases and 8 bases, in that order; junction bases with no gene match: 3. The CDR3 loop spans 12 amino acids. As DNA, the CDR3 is TGTGCCAGCAGCGTGGGACAGCTCGGCTACACCTTC. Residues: CASSVGQLGYTF. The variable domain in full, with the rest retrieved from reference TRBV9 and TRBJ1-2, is DSGVTQTPKHLITATGQRVTLRCSPRSGDLSVYWYQQSLDQGLQFLIQYYNGEERAKGNILERFSAQQFPDLHSELNLSSLELGDSALYFCASSVGQLGYTFGSGTRLTVV.

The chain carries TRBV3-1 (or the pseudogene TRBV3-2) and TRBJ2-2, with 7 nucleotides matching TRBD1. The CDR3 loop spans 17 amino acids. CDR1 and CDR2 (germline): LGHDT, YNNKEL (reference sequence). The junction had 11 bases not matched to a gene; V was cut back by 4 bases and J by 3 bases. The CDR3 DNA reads TGTGCCAGCAGCCCAGAGGCATACACAGGGGACACCGGGGAGCTGTTTTTT. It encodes CASSPEAYTGDTGELFF.

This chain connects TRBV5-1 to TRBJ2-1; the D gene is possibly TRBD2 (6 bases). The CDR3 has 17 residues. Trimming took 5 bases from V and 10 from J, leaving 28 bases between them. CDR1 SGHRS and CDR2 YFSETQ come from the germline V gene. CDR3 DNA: TGCGCCAGCAGTAAGCTCATACCCCGCCAGCGGGCAGGCGAGCAGTTCTTC. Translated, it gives CASSKLIPRQRAGEQFF.

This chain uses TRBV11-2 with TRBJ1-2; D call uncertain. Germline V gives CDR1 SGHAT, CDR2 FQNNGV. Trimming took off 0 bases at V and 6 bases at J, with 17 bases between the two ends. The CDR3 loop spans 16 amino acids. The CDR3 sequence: CASSLDRGRGGDGYTF. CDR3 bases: TGTGCCAGCAGCTTAGATCGAGGACGGGGTGGCGATGGCTACACCTTC.

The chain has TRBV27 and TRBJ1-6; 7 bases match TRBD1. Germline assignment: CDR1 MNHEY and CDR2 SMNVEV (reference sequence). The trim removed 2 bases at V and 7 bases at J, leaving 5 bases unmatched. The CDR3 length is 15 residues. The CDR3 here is CASSLGRDRNSPLHF. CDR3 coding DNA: TGTGCCAGCAGTTTAGGGCGGGACAGAAATTCACCCCTCCACTTT.

The CDR3 DNA follows: TGTGCCAGCACTACCTGGGGGGACGGGAATGAAAAACTGTTTTTT. It translates to CASTTWGDGNEKLFF. J is TRBJ1-4 and V is TRBV28, with a weak D call TRBD1 (5 bases). V lost 7 bases, J lost 5 bases, and 17 bases lay in between. Germline CDR1 is MDHEN and CDR2 is SYDVKM. The CDR3 runs to 15 residues.

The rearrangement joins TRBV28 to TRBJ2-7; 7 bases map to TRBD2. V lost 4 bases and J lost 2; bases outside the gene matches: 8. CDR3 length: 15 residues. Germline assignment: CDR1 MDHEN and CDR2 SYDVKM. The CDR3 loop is CASSSFSAGAYEQYF. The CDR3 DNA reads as TGTGCCAGCAGTTCATTCTCCGCGGGGGCCTACGAGCAGTACTTC.

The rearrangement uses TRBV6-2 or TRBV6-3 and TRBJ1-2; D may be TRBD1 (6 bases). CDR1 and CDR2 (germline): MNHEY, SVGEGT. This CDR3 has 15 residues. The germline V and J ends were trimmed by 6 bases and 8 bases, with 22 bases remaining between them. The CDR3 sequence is CASSSQGLLLMGYTF. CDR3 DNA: TGTGCCAGCAGCTCCCAGGGGCTGCTTCTAATGGGCTACACCTTC.

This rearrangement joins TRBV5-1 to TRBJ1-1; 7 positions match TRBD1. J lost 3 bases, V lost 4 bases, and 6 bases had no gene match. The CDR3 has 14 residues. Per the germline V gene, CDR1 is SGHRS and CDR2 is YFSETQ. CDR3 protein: CASSTDRADTEAFF. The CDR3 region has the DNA TGCGCCAGCAGCACCGACAGGGCGGACACTGAAGCTTTCTTT.

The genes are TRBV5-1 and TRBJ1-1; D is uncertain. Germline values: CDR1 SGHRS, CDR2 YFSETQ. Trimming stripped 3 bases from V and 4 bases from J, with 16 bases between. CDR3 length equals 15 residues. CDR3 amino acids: CASSYRLGEGTEAFF. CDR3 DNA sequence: TGCGCCAGCAGCTACCGACTCGGGGAGGGCACTGAAGCTTTCTTT.

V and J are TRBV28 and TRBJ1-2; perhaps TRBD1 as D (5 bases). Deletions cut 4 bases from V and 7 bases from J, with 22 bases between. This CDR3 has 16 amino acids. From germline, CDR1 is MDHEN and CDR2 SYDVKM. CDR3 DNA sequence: TGTGCCAGCAGTTCCAACCGGGACTCGGGGGTCGGTGGCTACACCTTC. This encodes CASSSNRDSGVGGYTF.

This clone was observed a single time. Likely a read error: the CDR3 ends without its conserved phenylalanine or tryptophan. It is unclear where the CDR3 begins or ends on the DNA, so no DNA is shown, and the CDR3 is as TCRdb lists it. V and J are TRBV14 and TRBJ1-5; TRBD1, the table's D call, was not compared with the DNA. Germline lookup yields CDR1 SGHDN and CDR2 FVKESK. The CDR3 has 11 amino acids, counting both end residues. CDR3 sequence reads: CASSQDFGRAD.

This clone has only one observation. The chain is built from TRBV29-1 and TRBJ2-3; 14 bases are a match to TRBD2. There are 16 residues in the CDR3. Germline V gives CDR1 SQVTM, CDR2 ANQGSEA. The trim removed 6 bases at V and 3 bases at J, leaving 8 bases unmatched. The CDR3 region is CSVTGLAGDGTDTQYF. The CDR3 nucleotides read TGCAGCGTGACGGGACTAGCGGGGGATGGGACAGATACGCAGTATTTT.